A single sample gave rise to the 4 T cell receptor beta chains below, sequenced in a study of T cells in Graves' hyperthyroidism and ophthalmopathy. There were TCR beta CDR3 regions amplified from RNA transcripts. HTBI primers were used for first-round RT-PCR of the TCR CDR3. TCRdb fed the multiplex PCR reads into MiXCR, producing one record per CDR3 protein. This table has a few hundred thousand distinct CDR3 sequences, about a sixth appearing once. The specimen was blood. The source of these receptors is a woman aged 25 to 39 with Graves' hyperthyroidism.

This clonotype was detected many times. The chain employs TRBV2 and TRBJ1-5; a weak D match, TRBD1 (5 bases). Germline lookup yields CDR1 SNHLY and CDR2 FYNNEI. Trimming stripped 5 bases from V and 3 bases from J, with 11 bases between. This CDR3 contains 14 residues. In DNA, the CDR3 is TGTGCCAGCAGTAGCCAGGGATACAATCAGCCCCAGCATTTT. It encodes CASSSQGYNQPQHF.

This clonotype was seen many times. The chain employs TRBV12-5 and TRBJ2-7; no reliable D call. The CDR3 is 13 amino acids. V was trimmed by 4 bases and J by 3 bases, leaving 10 bases between them. The germline V gene has CDR1 LGHNT and CDR2 FRNRAP. CDR3 sequence (DNA): TGTGCTAGTGGTTGGAACAACCTCTACGAGCAGTACTTC. Translating it yields CASGWNNLYEQYF.

This clonotype appeared a few times. The chain recombines TRBV20-1 with TRBJ2-3; maybe TRBD1 (7 bases). There are 19 residues in the CDR3. Germline CDR1 DFQATT, CDR2 SNEGSKA (reference sequence). Trimming took off 1 base at V and 4 bases at J, with 27 bases between the two ends. CDR3 nucleotides: TGCAGTGCTAGAGCGCCGGTTGGTTACAGGGGCCGGGGGTCAGATACGCAGTATTTT. This translates into CSARAPVGYRGRGSDTQYF.

This clonotype was observed a handful of times. The J gene is TRBJ2-7, the V gene TRBV4-1; 10 positions agree with TRBD2. The CDR3 totals 15 residues. Trimming cost V 4 bases and J 7 bases; bases outside gene matches: 10. Germline loops: CDR1 MGHRA, CDR2 YSYEKL. This CDR3 is CASSLTGTSVEEQYF. CDR3 sequence (DNA): TGCGCCAGCAGCCTTACGGGGACTAGCGTGGAAGAGCAGTACTTC.